A single sample gave rise to the 10 T cell receptor beta chains below, sequenced in a study of T cell responses to AZD1222 COVID-19 vaccine. TCRdb's table, derived via immunoSEQ multiplex PCR, lists solely in-frame clones and lacks some. The data hold roughly 140,000 clones, with approximately 90% observed a single time. The specimen was peripheral blood, collected on day 0 of MenACWY control vaccination. These receptors all come from an adult in good health.

CDR3 residues: CAWSAPPGKLFF. The DNA for the CDR3 is TGTGCCTGGAGTGCCCCCCCGGGGAAACTGTTTTTT. V is TRBV30 and J is TRBJ1-4; D remains unclear. The germline V gene has CDR1 GTSNPN and CDR2 SVGIG (reference sequence). V lost 1 base, J lost 11 bases, and 11 bases lay in between. The length of the CDR3 is 12 residues.

V usage is TRBV6-5 and J usage is TRBJ2-1; D is perhaps TRBD1 or TRBD2 (7 bases each). V lost 8 bases to trimming and J lost 11 bases, with 19 bases between them. Per germline, CDR1 MNHEY and CDR2 SVGAGI. The CDR3 contains 13 residues. The CDR3 loop reads CASRDSGTGKQFF. The CDR3 nucleotides are TGTGCCAGCCGGGACAGCGGGACCGGAAAGCAGTTCTTC.

The chain couples TRBV30 to TRBJ2-2; the D call may be TRBD1 or TRBD2 (5 bases each). There are 14 residues in the CDR3. Germline CDR1 is GTSNPN and CDR2 is SVGIG (reference sequence). The V and J ends lost 5 bases and 0 bases respectively, with 10 bases between them. The CDR3 DNA follows: TGTGCCTGGGGGGGTACATCGAACACCGGGGAGCTGTTTTTT. This translates into CAWGGTSNTGELFF.

This clone was found once. This chain links TRBV9 with TRBJ1-4; TRBD1 matches 7 bases. This CDR3 has 16 residues. Trimming removed 3 bases from V and 3 bases from J; junction bases left unmatched: 8. Germline loops: CDR1 SGDLS, CDR2 YYNGEE. In DNA, the CDR3 is TGTGCCAGCAGCGCCCCCGGGACAGCGGCTAATGAAAAACTGTTTTTT. Protein: CASSAPGTAANEKLFF.

This clone appeared once. V gene TRBV18 combines with J gene TRBJ1-1; possibly TRBD1 for D (5 bases). Germline V lookup: CDR1 KGHSH, CDR2 LQKENI. The CDR3 runs to 15 residues. Trimming removed 2 bases at V and 3 bases at J, with 13 bases between. CDR3 amino acids: CASSPNRGGDTEAFF. As DNA, the CDR3 is TGTGCCAGCTCACCAAATCGGGGGGGTGACACTGAAGCTTTCTTT.

The chain is built from TRBV5-6 and TRBJ2-7; maybe TRBD1 (6 bases). CDR1 is SGHDT, CDR2 YYEEEE, per germline. The CDR3 spans 18 residues. V was trimmed by 0 bases and J by 4 bases, leaving 23 bases between them. CDR3 region: CASSLGSQGRWAPYEQYF. The CDR3 DNA reads as TGTGCCAGCAGCTTGGGGTCCCAGGGGCGCTGGGCCCCTTACGAGCAGTACTTC.

A single count supports this clone. The chain couples TRBV7-8 to TRBJ1-2, with D unresolved. Trimming stripped 5 bases from V and 2 bases from J, with 12 bases between. The CDR3 length is 14 residues. Germline CDR1 is SGHVS and CDR2 is FQNEAQ. The DNA for the CDR3 is TGTGCCAGCAGCGGCTCAGGACGGAACTATGGCTACACCTTC. This translates into CASSGSGRNYGYTF.

This clone was seen more than once but under ten times. V is TRBV11-2 and J is TRBJ1-4; D gene ambiguous. Germline loops: CDR1 SGHAT, CDR2 FQNNGV. Between the trimmed V and J ends, which lost 0 bases and 11 bases, there was a span of 10 bases. This CDR3 has 13 amino acids. The CDR3 coding sequence is TGTGCCAGCAGCTTAGAACCATCTGCCAAACTGTTTTTT. Its protein is CASSLEPSAKLFF.

The J gene is TRBJ2-3, the V gene TRBV7-8; D remains ambiguous. The germline V gene encodes CDR1 SGHVS and CDR2 FQNEAQ. The CDR3 is 12 amino acids. Trimming stripped 5 bases from V and 6 bases from J, with 9 bases between. The CDR3 coding sequence is TGTGCCAGCAGCCAGATGGCCGATACGCAGTATTTT. Its protein is CASSQMADTQYF. Based on the CDR3 plus reference TRBV7-8 and TRBJ2-3, the full variable domain is GAGVSQSPRYKVAKRGQDVALRCDPISGHVSLFWYQQALGQGPEFLTYFQNEAQLDKSGLPSDRFFAERPEGSVSTLKIQRTQQEDSAVYLCASSQMADTQYFGPGTRLTVL.

This chain uses TRBV19 with TRBJ1-6; no clear D. This CDR3 region has 13 residues. V lost 7 bases and J 0 bases, leaving 4 bases between the germline ends. Germline CDR1 is LNHDA and CDR2 is SQIVND (reference sequence). CDR3 bases: TGTGCCAGTAAGAGCTCCTATAATTCACCCCTCCACTTT. Its protein is CASKSSYNSPLHF.